These T cell receptor beta chains were read from a single sample in a study of T cells in Graves' hyperthyroidism and ophthalmopathy. Via MiXCR, TCRdb re-called the multiplex PCR reads, giving one row per CDR3 protein. The table lists 450,000 to 600,000 distinct CDR3 sequences, 15% to 20% of them singletons. The sequencing sample was made of blood. The receptor set was obtained from a man in his forties or fifties with Graves' ophthalmopathy. Both conserved end residues are part of each CDR3. D genes are given only for firm matches. The size field is filled for only some rows; it gives once, few, many or a size class.

>-|TRBV7-9|TRBJ2-1|-
CASSPQGGHGQFF
TGTGCCAGCAGCCCCCAGGGGGGTCATGGGCAGTTCTTC
>TRBD2|TRBV19|TRBJ2-5|-
CASSRLAGGLQETQYF
TGTGCCAGTAGTAGACTAGCGGGAGGTCTCCAAGAGACCCAGTACTTC
>-|TRBV6-1|TRBJ1-1|many
CASTQFRDGPLNTEAFF
TGTGCCAGCACCCAATTCCGGGACGGCCCCTTGAACACTGAAGCTTTCTTT
>-|TRBV5-1|TRBJ2-6|few
CASRKTGSGANVLTF
TGCGCCAGCAGGAAGACGGGCTCTGGGGCCAACGTCCTGACTTTC
>-|TRBV5-1|TRBJ2-2|few
CASSQGTYTGELFF
TGCGCCAGCAGCCAAGGGACCTACACCGGGGAGCTGTTTTTT
>-|TRBV7-6|TRBJ1-1|-
CASSHGSTSMNTEAFF
TGTGCCAGCAGCCACGGGAGTACCTCAATGAACACTGAAGCTTTCTTT
>TRBD1|TRBV7-8|TRBJ2-7|many
CASSLVGTAHFSSYEQYF
TGTGCCAGCAGCTTAGTCGGGACAGCCCATTTCTCTTCCTACGAGCAGTACTTC
>-|TRBV5-1|TRBJ2-7|-
CATQPQPSAYEQYF
TGCGCCACCCAACCCCAACCTTCTGCCTACGAGCAGTACTTC
>-|TRBV18|TRBJ2-7|few
CASSQDRNEQYF
TGTGCCAGCTCACAAGACAGAAACGAGCAGTACTTC
>-|TRBV28|TRBJ1-2|-
CASSSPQHLRRGYTF
TGTGCCAGCAGTTCCCCTCAGCACCTCCGGCGTGGCTACACCTTC
>-|TRBV19|TRBJ1-2|-
CASSRGQLYGYTF
TGTGCCAGTAGTAGAGGACAGCTGTATGGCTACACCTTC
>TRBD1|TRBV27|TRBJ1-1|many
CASSFLAGGNTEAFF
TGTGCCAGCAGTTTCTTGGCAGGGGGGAACACTGAAGCTTTCTTT
>TRBD2|TRBV18|TRBJ2-7|many
CASSPTSGASYEQYF
TGTGCCAGCTCACCGACTAGCGGAGCTTCCTACGAGCAGTACTTC
>TRBD2|TRBV12-3/TRBV12-4|TRBJ2-1|many
CASSLERGEHNEQFF
TGTGCCAGCAGTTTAGAGCGGGGGGAGCACAATGAGCAGTTCTTC
>TRBD1|TRBV18|TRBJ2-3|-
CASSLGTGVGTDTQYF
TGTGCCAGCTCATTAGGGACAGGGGTTGGCACAGATACGCAGTATTTT
>-|TRBV5-1|TRBJ1-1|many
CASSQGYTEAFF
TGCGCCAGCAGTCAGGGGTACACTGAAGCTTTCTTT
>-|TRBV10-3|TRBJ1-5|-
CAISESGWGNQPQHF
TGTGCCATCAGTGAGTCGGGGTGGGGCAATCAGCCCCAGCATTTT